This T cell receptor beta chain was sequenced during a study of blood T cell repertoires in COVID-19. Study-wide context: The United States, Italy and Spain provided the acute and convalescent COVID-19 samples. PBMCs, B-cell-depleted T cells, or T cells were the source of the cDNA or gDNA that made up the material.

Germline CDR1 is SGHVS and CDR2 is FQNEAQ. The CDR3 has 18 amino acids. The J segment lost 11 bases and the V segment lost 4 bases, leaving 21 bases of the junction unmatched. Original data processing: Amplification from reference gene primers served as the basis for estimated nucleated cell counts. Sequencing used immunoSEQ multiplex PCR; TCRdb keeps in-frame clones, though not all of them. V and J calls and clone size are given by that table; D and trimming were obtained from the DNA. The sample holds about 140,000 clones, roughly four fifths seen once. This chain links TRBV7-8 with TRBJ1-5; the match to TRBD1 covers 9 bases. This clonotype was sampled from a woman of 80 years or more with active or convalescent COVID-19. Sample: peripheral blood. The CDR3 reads CASSSKSFPGQGIGAQHF. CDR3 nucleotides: TGTGCCAGCAGCTCAAAGTCCTTCCCGGGACAGGGAATTGGGGCCCAGCATTTT. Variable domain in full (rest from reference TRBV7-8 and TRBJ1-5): GAGVSQSPRYKVAKRGQDVALRCDPISGHVSLFWYQQALGQGPEFLTYFQNEAQLDKSGLPSDRFFAERPEGSVSTLKIQRTQQEDSAVYLCASSSKSFPGQGIGAQHFGDGTRLSIL.